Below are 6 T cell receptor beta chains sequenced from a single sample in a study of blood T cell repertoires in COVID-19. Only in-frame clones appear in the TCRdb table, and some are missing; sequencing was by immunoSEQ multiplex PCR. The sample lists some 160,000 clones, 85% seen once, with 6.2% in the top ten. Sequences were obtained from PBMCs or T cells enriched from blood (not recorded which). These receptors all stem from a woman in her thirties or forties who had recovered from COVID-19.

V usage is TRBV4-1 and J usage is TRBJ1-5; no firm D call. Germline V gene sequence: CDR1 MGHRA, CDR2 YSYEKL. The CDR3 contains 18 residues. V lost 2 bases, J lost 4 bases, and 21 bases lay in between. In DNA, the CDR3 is TGCGCCAGCAGCCAAAGACTGTTCTTTCGGGGATCGAATCAGCCCCAGCATTTT. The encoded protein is CASSQRLFFRGSNQPQHF.

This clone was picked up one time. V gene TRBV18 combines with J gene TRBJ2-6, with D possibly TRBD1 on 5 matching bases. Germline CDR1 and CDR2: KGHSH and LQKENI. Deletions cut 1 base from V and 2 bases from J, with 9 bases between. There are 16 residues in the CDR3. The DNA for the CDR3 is TGTGCCAGCTCACCACTCAGGGATGCTGGGGCCAACGTCCTGACTTTC. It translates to CASSPLRDAGANVLTF.

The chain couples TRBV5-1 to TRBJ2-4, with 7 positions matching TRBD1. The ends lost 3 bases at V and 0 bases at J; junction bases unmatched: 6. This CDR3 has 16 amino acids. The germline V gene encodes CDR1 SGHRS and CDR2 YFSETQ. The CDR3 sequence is CASSWTGALAKNIQYF. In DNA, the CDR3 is TGCGCCAGCAGCTGGACAGGAGCACTAGCCAAAAACATTCAGTACTTC. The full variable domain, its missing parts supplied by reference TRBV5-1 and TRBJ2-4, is KAGVTQTPRYLIKTRGQQVTLSCSPISGHRSVSWYQQTPGQGLQFLFEYFSETQRNKGNFPGRFSGRQFSNSRSEMNVSTLELGDSALYLCASSWTGALAKNIQYFGAGTRLSVL.

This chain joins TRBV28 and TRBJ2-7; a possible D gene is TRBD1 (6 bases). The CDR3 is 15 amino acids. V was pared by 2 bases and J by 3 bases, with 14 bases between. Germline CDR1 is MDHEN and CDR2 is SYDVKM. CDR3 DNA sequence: TGTGCCAGCAGTTTAAAGGGGGTTCTTGGCTACGAGCAGTACTTC. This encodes CASSLKGVLGYEQYF.

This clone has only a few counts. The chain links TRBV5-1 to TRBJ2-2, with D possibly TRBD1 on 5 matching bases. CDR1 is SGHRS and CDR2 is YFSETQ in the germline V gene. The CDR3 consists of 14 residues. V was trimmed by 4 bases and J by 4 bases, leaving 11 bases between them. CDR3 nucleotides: TGCGCCAGCAGCAGGGCAGGGCTCACCGGGGAGCTGTTTTTT. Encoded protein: CASSRAGLTGELFF. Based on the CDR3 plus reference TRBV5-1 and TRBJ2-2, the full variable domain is KAGVTQTPRYLIKTRGQQVTLSCSPISGHRSVSWYQQTPGQGLQFLFEYFSETQRNKGNFPGRFSGRQFSNSRSEMNVSTLELGDSALYLCASSRAGLTGELFFGEGSRLTVL.

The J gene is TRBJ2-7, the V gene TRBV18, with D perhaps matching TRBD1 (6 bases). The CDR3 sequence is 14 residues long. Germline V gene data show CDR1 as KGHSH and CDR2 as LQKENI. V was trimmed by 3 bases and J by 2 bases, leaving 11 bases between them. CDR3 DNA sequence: TGTGCCAGCTCACCCTCAGGGGCCGCCTACGAGCAGTACTTC. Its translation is CASSPSGAAYEQYF. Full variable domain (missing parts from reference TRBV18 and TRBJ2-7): NAGVMQNPRHLVRRRGQEARLRCSPMKGHSHVYWYRQLPEEGLKFMVYLQKENIIDESGMPKERFSAEFPKEGPSILRIQQVVRGDSAAYFCASSPSGAAYEQYFGPGTRLTVT.